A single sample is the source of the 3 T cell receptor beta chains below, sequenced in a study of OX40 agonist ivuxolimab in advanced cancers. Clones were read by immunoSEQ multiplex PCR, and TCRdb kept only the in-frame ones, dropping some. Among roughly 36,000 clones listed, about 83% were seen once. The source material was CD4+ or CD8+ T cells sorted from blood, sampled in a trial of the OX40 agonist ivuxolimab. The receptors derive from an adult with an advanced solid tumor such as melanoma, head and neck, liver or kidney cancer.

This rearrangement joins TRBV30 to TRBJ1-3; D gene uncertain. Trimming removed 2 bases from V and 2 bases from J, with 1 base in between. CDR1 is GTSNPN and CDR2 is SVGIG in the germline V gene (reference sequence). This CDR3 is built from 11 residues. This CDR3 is CAWSTGNTIYF. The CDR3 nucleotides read TGTGCCTGGAGTACTGGAAACACCATATATTTT.

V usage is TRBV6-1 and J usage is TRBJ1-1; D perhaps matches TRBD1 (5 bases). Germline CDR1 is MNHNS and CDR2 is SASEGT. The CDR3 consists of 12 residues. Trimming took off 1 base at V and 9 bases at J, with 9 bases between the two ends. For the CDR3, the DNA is TGTGCCAGCAGTGAAGGGCCAGGGAAAGCTTTCTTT. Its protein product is CASSEGPGKAFF.

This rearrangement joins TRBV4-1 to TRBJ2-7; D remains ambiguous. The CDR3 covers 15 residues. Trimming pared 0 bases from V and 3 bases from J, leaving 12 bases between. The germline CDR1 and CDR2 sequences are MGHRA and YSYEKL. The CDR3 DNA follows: TGCGCCAGCAGCCAAGATCCGGCGGAGAGCTACGAGCAGTACTTC. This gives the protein CASSQDPAESYEQYF.